This passage covers 5 T cell receptor beta chains from one sample sequenced in a study of radiation and T cells in renal cell carcinoma. Measured with immunoSEQ multiplex PCR; TCRdb has only the in-frame clones, and not every one. This sample yields just over 150,000 clones, of which roughly 87% are seen a single time; roughly 13% belongs to the top ten. As for time point: blood 2 weeks post-SBRT. Treatment specified: 15 Gy SBRT to primary tumor, nephrectomy 4 weeks later. Sample: blood, taken from a patient whose treatment included radiotherapy and nephrectomy. The receptors originated from a woman aged 45 to 65 with renal cell carcinoma.

The CDR3 region has the DNA TGTGCCATCAGTGGGGGACAGGGACTAAATCAGCCCCAGCATTTT. Its protein product is CAISGGQGLNQPQHF. The rearrangement uses TRBV10-3 and TRBJ1-5, with 9 bases matching TRBD1. Germline-derived CDR1 and CDR2 are ENHRY and SYGVKD. Trimming took 4 bases from V and 4 from J; bases not matched to a gene: 5. This CDR3 has 15 amino acids.

About this clone: This sample also contains other DNA sequences that code for the same CDR3. The chain employs TRBV11-2 and TRBJ2-3; TRBD2 aligns across 11 bases. The CDR3 has 16 amino acids. Germline V gene sequence: CDR1 SGHAT, CDR2 FQNNGV. Unmatched junction bases numbered 2, after V lost 1 base and J lost 2 bases. The CDR3 here is CASSLGLAGSTDTQYF. The CDR3 DNA sequence: TGTGCCAGCAGCTTAGGACTAGCGGGGTCCACAGATACGCAGTATTTT.

The sample holds one count of this clone. The chain joins TRBV6-1 to TRBJ2-1; D unresolved. The CDR3 covers 13 residues. V lost 6 bases to trimming and J lost 3 bases, with 9 bases between them. CDR1 and CDR2 (germline): MNHNS, SASEGT. This CDR3 reads CASRSPNYNEQFF. In DNA, the CDR3 is TGTGCCAGCAGAAGTCCAAACTACAATGAGCAGTTCTTC.

The chain recombines TRBV7-2 with TRBJ1-3, with D uncertain. The CDR3 consists of 14 residues. With 3 bases removed from V and 1 base from J, the gap between germline ends came to 7 bases. CDR1 is SGHTA and CDR2 is FQGNSA in the germline V gene. The CDR3 bases are TGTGCCAGCAGCTTTGGAGTTTCTGGAAACACCATATATTTT. This sequence encodes CASSFGVSGNTIYF.

This chain connects TRBV7-9 to TRBJ1-2; D may be TRBD1 (6 bases). The V and J ends lost 0 bases and 8 bases respectively, with 10 bases between them. The CDR3 has 13 residues. The V gene's germline CDR1 is SEHNR and CDR2 FQNEAQ (reference sequence). CDR3 in amino acids: CASSLAGAEGYTF. Here the CDR3 DNA reads TGTGCCAGCAGCTTAGCGGGGGCGGAAGGCTACACCTTC.